This T cell receptor beta chain originates from a study of identical twins. One entry per CDR3 protein, called by TCRdb with MiXCR from the 5' RACE reads. Of some 500,000 distinct CDR3 sequences listed, around 20% were seen once; the top ten hold 0.91%. Trimming pared 2 bases from V and 2 bases from J, leaving 10 bases between. This CDR3 comprises 14 residues. This clonotype was picked up a small number of times. The same data also contributed to another study, on T cells expressing NK-cell markers. From that second work: The use of an anti-gamma-delta TCR antibody, which was added in several experiments, restricted sorting to T cells expressing alpha-beta TCR.

The chain employs TRBV12-3 or TRBV12-4 and TRBJ2-7; D call uncertain. This receptor was identified in a woman younger than 30 in good health. Sample: CD4+ T cells sorted from blood. In DNA form, the CDR3 reads TGTGCCAGCAGTTTAATTGAGTTCCCCTACGAGCAGTACTTC. Its translation: CASSLIEFPYEQYF.